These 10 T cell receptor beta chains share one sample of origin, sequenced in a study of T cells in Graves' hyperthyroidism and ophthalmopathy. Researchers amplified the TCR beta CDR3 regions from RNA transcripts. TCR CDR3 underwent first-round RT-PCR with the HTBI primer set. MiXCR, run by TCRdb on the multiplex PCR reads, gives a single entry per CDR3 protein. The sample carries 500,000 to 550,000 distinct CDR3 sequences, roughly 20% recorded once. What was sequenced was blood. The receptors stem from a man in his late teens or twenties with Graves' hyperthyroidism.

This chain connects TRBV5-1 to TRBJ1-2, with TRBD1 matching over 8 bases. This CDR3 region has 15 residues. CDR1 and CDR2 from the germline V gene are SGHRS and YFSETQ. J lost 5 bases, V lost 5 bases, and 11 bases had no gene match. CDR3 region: CASRSSGGRGYGYTF. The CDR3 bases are TGCGCCAGCAGATCTTCAGGGGGCCGGGGTTATGGCTACACCTTC.

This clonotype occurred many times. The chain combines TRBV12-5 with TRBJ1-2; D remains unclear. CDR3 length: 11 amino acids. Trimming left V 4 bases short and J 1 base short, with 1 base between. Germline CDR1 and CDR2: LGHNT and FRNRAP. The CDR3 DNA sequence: TGTGCTAGTGGTTATAACTATGGCTACACCTTC. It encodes CASGYNYGYTF.

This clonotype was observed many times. CDR3 coding DNA: TGTGCCACCAGTGATTCCTCAGGGAGGAACCCTCACACCGGGGAGCTGTTTTTT. Its translation is CATSDSSGRNPHTGELFF. The chain employs TRBV24-1 and TRBJ2-2; maybe TRBD2 (6 bases). The CDR3 extends over 18 amino acids. Trimming cost V 2 bases and J 3 bases, with 18 bases left between them. Per the germline V gene, CDR1 is KGHDR and CDR2 is SFDVKD.

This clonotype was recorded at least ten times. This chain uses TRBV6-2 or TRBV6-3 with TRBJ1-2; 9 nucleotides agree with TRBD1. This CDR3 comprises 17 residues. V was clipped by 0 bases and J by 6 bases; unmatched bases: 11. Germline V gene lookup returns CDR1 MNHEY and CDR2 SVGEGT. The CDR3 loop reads CASSYSDRGATVNGYTF. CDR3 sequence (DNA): TGTGCCAGCAGTTACTCGGACAGGGGCGCCACCGTCAATGGCTACACCTTC.

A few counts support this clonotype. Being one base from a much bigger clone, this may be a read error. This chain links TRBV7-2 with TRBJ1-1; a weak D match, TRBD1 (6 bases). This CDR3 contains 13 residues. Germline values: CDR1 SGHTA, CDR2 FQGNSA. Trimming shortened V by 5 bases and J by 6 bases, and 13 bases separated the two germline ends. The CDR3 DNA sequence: TGTGCCAGCAGCCTTGACAGGCCTCCTGAAGCTTTCTTT. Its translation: CASSLDRPPEAFF. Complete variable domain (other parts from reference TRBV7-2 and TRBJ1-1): GAGVSQSPSNKVTEKGKDVELRCDPISGHTALYWYRQSLGQGLEFLIYFQGNSAPDKSGLPSDRFSAERTGGSVSTLTIQRTQQEDSAVYLCASSLDRPPEAFFGQGTRLTVV.

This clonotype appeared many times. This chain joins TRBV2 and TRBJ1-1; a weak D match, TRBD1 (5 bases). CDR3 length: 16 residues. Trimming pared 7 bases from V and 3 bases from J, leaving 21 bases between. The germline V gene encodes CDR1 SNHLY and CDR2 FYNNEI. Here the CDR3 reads CASTRLPTGTDTEAFF. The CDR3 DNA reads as TGTGCCAGCACCAGACTCCCTACGGGGACCGACACTGAAGCTTTCTTT.

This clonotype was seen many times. CDR3 in DNA: TGTGCCAGCAGGCCTCGACTAGTAGACACCGGGGAGCTGTTTTTT. Translated: CASRPRLVDTGELFF. The chain recombines TRBV7-8 with TRBJ2-2; tentatively, D is TRBD2 (6 bases). The CDR3 has 15 amino acids. Germline V gene sequence: CDR1 SGHVS, CDR2 FQNEAQ. V dropped 6 bases and J dropped 3 bases, with 14 bases sitting between them.

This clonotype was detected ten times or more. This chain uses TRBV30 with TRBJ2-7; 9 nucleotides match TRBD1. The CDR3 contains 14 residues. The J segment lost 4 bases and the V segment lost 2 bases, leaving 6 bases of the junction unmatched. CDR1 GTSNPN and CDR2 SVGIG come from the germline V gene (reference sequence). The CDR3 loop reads CAWSTGQGWYEQYF. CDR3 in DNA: TGTGCCTGGAGTACGGGACAGGGTTGGTACGAGCAGTACTTC.

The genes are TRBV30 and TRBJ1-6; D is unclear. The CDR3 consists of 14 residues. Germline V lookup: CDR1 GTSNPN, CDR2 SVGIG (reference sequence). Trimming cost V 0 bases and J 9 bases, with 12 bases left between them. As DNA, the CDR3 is TGTGCCTGGAGTGTAAGGGATCCGGGTTCACCCCTCCACTTT. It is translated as CAWSVRDPGSPLHF.

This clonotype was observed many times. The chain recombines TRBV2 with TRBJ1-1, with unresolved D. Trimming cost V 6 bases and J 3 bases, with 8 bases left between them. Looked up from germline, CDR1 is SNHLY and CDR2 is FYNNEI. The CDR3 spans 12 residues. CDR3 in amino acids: CASSPMDTEAFF. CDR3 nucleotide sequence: TGTGCCAGCAGCCCGATGGACACTGAAGCTTTCTTT.